This TCR beta chain comes out of a study of monozygotic twins with inflammatory bowel disease. As regards this clonotype: Its antigen is as yet unknown.

General study results and limits: No difference in repertoire similarity was seen between concordant and discordant twins, possibly because power was limited.

The UMIs contained a 6-nucleotide sample barcode. They were added by template switching during cDNA synthesis. TCRdb derives one entry per CDR3 protein from the 5' RACE reads, leaving out DNA. The repertoire shows approximately 400,000 distinct CDR3 sequences; the top ten hold around 2.4%. This CDR3 spans 14 amino acids. The germline gives CDR1 LGHDT, CDR2 YNNKEL (reference sequence). Researchers collected 2 to 2.5 ml of blood per donor. The rearrangement joins TRBV3-1 to TRBJ1-2. This clonotype was obtained from a human donor with ulcerative colitis or Crohn's disease, or a healthy co-twin of an affected twin (not recorded which). Sequencing was carried out using blood. The CDR3 here is CASSHRRRAVGYTF.